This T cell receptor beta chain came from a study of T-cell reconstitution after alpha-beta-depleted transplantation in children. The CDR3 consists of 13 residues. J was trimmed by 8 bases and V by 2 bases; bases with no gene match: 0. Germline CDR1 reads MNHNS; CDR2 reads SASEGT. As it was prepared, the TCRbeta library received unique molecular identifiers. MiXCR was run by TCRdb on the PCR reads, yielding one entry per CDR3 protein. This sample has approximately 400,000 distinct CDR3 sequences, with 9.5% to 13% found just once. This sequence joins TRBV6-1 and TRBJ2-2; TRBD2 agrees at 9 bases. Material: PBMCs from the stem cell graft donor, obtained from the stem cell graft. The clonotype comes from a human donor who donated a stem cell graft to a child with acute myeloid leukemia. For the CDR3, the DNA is TGTGCCAGCAGTGAAACTAGCGGGGGGGAGCTGTTTTTT. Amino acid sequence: CASSETSGGELFF.